This TCR beta chain emerged from a study of blood T cell repertoires in COVID-19. About the study: Donors in the United States, Italy and Spain gave samples during acute or convalescent COVID-19. T cells, B-cell-depleted T cells, or PBMCs supplied cDNA or gDNA.

Per the original methods: Estimated nucleated cell counts came from reference gene primer amplification. Clones were read by immunoSEQ multiplex PCR, and TCRdb kept only the in-frame ones, dropping some. V, J and clone size were drawn from that table, and D and trimming were deduced from the DNA. The sample yields about 140,000 clones, over 70% seen once. The CDR3 totals 12 residues. Germline V CDR1 and CDR2: SGDLS, YYNGEE. V was trimmed by 0 bases and J by 7 bases, leaving 8 bases between them. This TCR came from a woman aged 50 to 60 with acute or convalescent COVID-19. This chain joins TRBV9 and TRBJ2-7; D is ambiguous. Specimen: peripheral blood. The CDR3 loop is CASSVASGEQYF. In DNA, the CDR3 is TGTGCCAGCAGCGTAGCCAGTGGTGAGCAGTACTTC.